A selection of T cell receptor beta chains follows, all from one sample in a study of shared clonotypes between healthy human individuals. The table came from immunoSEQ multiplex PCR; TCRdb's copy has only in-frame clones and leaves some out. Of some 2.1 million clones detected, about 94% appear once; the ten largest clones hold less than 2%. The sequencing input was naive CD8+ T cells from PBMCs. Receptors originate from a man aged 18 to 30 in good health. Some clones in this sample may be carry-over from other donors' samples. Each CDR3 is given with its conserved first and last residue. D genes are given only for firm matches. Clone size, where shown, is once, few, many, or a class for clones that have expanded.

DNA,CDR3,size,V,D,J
TGTGCCAGCAGCATCGGGCTAGCGGGTACCATCGGCACAGATACGCAGTATTTT,CASSIGLAGTIGTDTQYF,.,TRBV9,TRBD2,TRBJ2-3
TGTGCCAGCAGTCCCACCGAGTGGTTGGGGAGAGACGAGCAGTACTTC,CASSPTEWLGRDEQYF,.,TRBV27,.,TRBJ2-7
TGCGCCAGCAGCCAAATAACTGTAGGACCTAAGACTGGCACAGATACGCAGTATTTT,CASSQITVGPKTGTDTQYF,.,TRBV4-1,.,TRBJ2-3
TGTGCCAGCAGCTGGGGTCAGTGGAGCCTAAATGAGCAGTTCTTC,CASSWGQWSLNEQFF,.,TRBV7-2,.,TRBJ2-1
TGTGCCAGCAGTGAGGGAGCAGCGGGACCCTACGAGCAGTACTTC,CASSEGAAGPYEQYF,once,TRBV6-1,TRBD2,TRBJ2-7
TGTGCCAGCAGTTTTCGGCCCAATGAGCAGTTCTTC,CASSFRPNEQFF,.,TRBV13,.,TRBJ2-1
TGTGCCAGCAAGATACTCCAGCAGTTCTTC,CASKILQQFF,few,TRBV2,.,TRBJ2-1
TGTGCCAGCAGTTTTACCGGGACAGGGAATGAGCAGTTCTTC,CASSFTGTGNEQFF,once,TRBV6-5,TRBD1,TRBJ2-1
TGTGCCATCAGTGGGGACGCAGAGTTAAACACCGGGGAGCTGTTTTTT,CAISGDAELNTGELFF,.,TRBV10-3,.,TRBJ2-2
TGCGCCAGCAGCCAAGATGGAGGGTGGTTAGAGACCCAGTACTTC,CASSQDGGWLETQYF,few,TRBV4-1,.,TRBJ2-5
TGCACCAGCAGCCAAGATTGGGAACTAGCGGGCTCCTACGAGCAGTACTTC,CTSSQDWELAGSYEQYF,.,TRBV1,.,TRBJ2-7
TGTGCCAGCAGCGGTTACCGGGACAGGGTCTATGGCTACACCTTC,CASSGYRDRVYGYTF,.,TRBV9,TRBD1,TRBJ1-2
TGTGCCAGCAGCTCATTCGAGGTGGCCTACGAGCAGTACTTC,CASSSFEVAYEQYF,.,TRBV7-9,.,TRBJ2-7
TGCAGCGTTGACTCATGGGAAAAGACCTACTATGGCTACACCTTC,CSVDSWEKTYYGYTF,.,TRBV29-1,.,TRBJ1-2
TGTGCCAGCAGCCTTCAGTACAGGGGCGAGCAGTACTTC,CASSLQYRGEQYF,.,TRBV5-5,TRBD1,TRBJ2-7
TGTGCCAGCAGTGAATTTAGTACAGGCTCGATCCACAATGAGCAGTTCTTC,CASSEFSTGSIHNEQFF,.,TRBV2,.,TRBJ2-1
TGTGCACAGACTAGCGGGATTGGGACCGGGGAGCTGTTTTTT,CAQTSGIGTGELFF,.,TRBV30,TRBD2,TRBJ2-2
TGTGCCAGCAGTAGACTTGATTCCACAGATACGCAGTATTTT,CASSRLDSTDTQYF,.,TRBV2,.,TRBJ2-3
TGTGCCAGCAGTGAACTAGCGGGGGTCTACGAGCAGTACTTC,CASSELAGVYEQYF,.,TRBV6-5,TRBD2,TRBJ2-7
TGTGCCAGCAGTTTCCCTCGGGCAGGGGAGCAGCCCCAGCATTTT,CASSFPRAGEQPQHF,.,TRBV28,.,TRBJ1-5
TGTGCCAGCAGGCCCGGGTATAAAAGCACCGGGGAGCTGTTTTTT,CASRPGYKSTGELFF,.,TRBV9,.,TRBJ2-2
TGTGCCAGCAGTGAAGTTGTGGGGGAAAACACTGAAGCTTTCTTT,CASSEVVGENTEAFF,once,TRBV6-1,.,TRBJ1-1
TGTGCCAGCAGCGTAGAGGGGATGGCACCCCCGGGGACTGAAGCTTTCTTT,CASSVEGMAPPGTEAFF,.,TRBV9,.,TRBJ1-1
TGTGCCAGCAGTCCCGGACCGAAGGGGGAGACCCAGTACTTC,CASSPGPKGETQYF,.,TRBV27,.,TRBJ2-5
TGCGCCAGCAGCCAACGGTGGGGGTCTAACTATGGCTACACCTTC,CASSQRWGSNYGYTF,.,TRBV4-3,.,TRBJ1-2
TGTGCCACCAGCAGTGATTGGCGACAGGGGAATCAGCCCCAGCATTTT,CATSSDWRQGNQPQHF,.,TRBV15,TRBD1,TRBJ1-5
TGTGCCAGCAGCGGAAGTGAAGCTTTCTTT,CASSGSEAFF,.,TRBV7-2,.,TRBJ1-1
TGTGCCAGCAGCCCTCCTATCGGGGCCGTCGGTGGCTACACCTTC,CASSPPIGAVGGYTF,once,TRBV27,.,TRBJ1-2
TGTGCCAGCAGCTTAGCGGGGGAGACCTACAATGAGCAGTTCTTC,CASSLAGETYNEQFF,.,TRBV6-6,TRBD2,TRBJ2-1
TGCAGCGTTGAAGATCCGAGTCCGGACACCGGGGAGCTGTTTTTT,CSVEDPSPDTGELFF,.,TRBV29-1,.,TRBJ2-2
TGTGCCAGCAGTGAGTGGACTAGCGGGAGGGCATGGGAGCAGTTCTTC,CASSEWTSGRAWEQFF,.,TRBV6-1,TRBD2,TRBJ2-1
TGTGCCAGCAGCTCAAGGTGGGGGGCTAACTATGGCTACACCTTC,CASSSRWGANYGYTF,.,TRBV7-2,.,TRBJ1-2
TGTGCCAGCAGAACCGGGGGGCCAAAAGAGACCCAGTACTTC,CASRTGGPKETQYF,.,TRBV7-9,.,TRBJ2-5
TGTGCCTGGGGGGCCGGGACACTCTTCTACGAGCAGTACTTC,CAWGAGTLFYEQYF,.,TRBV30,.,TRBJ2-7
TGTGCCAGTAGTGAAGTGCTCACCGGGGAGAGAAGCTACGAGCAGTACTTC,CASSEVLTGERSYEQYF,.,TRBV19,.,TRBJ2-7
TGTGCCAGCTCACTGGCAGGGGGCTGGGGAGTAATCGGGGACACTGAAGCTTTCTTT,CASSLAGGWGVIGDTEAFF,.,TRBV27,TRBD1,TRBJ1-1
TGTGCCAGCAGCCAATACACCGGGACACAGTACAATGAGCAGTTCTTC,CASSQYTGTQYNEQFF,.,TRBV13,.,TRBJ2-1
TGTGCCAGCAGCCCTAGGGGAGACGCTAATGAAAAACTGTTTTTT,CASSPRGDANEKLFF,.,TRBV7-8,.,TRBJ1-4
TGCGCCAGCAGCCAAGATAATGGGATTCTACCCTACGAGCAGTACTTC,CASSQDNGILPYEQYF,.,TRBV4-1,.,TRBJ2-7
TGTGCCAGTAGTATCTGGACGGAGGCTTACAATGAGCAGTTCTTC,CASSIWTEAYNEQFF,.,TRBV19,.,TRBJ2-1
TGTGCCAGCAGTGAGTTTGGGCGGAACACTGAAGCTTTCTTT,CASSEFGRNTEAFF,.,TRBV28,.,TRBJ1-1
TGTGCCAGCAGCCCCCGGGGAGCCGTTGGCACAGATACGCAGTATTTT,CASSPRGAVGTDTQYF,once,TRBV11-3,.,TRBJ2-3
TGTGCCAGCAGTACCGGGACTAACAGCTACGAGCAGTACTTC,CASSTGTNSYEQYF,.,TRBV27,TRBD2,TRBJ2-7
TGTGCCAGCGGATTAGTGGCAGATACGCAGTATTTT,CASGLVADTQYF,.,TRBV27,.,TRBJ2-3
TGTGCCAGCAGTAGACAGGGTAGGGACACTGAAGCTTTCTTT,CASSRQGRDTEAFF,.,TRBV6-6,TRBD1,TRBJ1-1
TGTGCCAGCACCTCACCGGCCGCAGTCTACGAGCAGTACTTC,CASTSPAAVYEQYF,once,TRBV6-5,.,TRBJ2-7
TGTGCCAGCAGTCCACAGGGGGTAAATGAAAAACTGTTTTTT,CASSPQGVNEKLFF,.,TRBV6-1,TRBD1,TRBJ1-4
TGTGCTAGTGGTACTAACTATGGCTACACCTTC,CASGTNYGYTF,.,TRBV12-5,.,TRBJ1-2
TGTGCCAGCAGCCAACGAGGGGGGCTGGTGGTGTCCTACGAGCAGTACTTC,CASSQRGGLVVSYEQYF,.,TRBV16,.,TRBJ2-7
TGTGCCAGCAGCCCAGTCGAGGGACAGCCTAATGAAAAACTGTTTTTT,CASSPVEGQPNEKLFF,.,TRBV28,TRBD1,TRBJ1-4
TGTGCCAGCAGTTCGCACAGGGATCTTTACGAGCAGTACTTC,CASSSHRDLYEQYF,.,TRBV25-1,.,TRBJ2-7
TGTGCCAGCAGTTTAGGCCAGGGTGCTCAGCCCCAGCATTTT,CASSLGQGAQPQHF,.,TRBV28,.,TRBJ1-5
TGTGCCAGCAGCCTCTGGACAGGGGGAGGAAACACCATATATTTT,CASSLWTGGGNTIYF,once,TRBV11-2,TRBD1,TRBJ1-3
TGTGCCAGTAGTGCTCCCGGGAGGAGTGAGCAGTTCTTC,CASSAPGRSEQFF,.,TRBV19,TRBD2,TRBJ2-1
TGTGCCAGCAGTAGGCGGGGGACTGAAGCTTTCTTT,CASSRRGTEAFF,.,TRBV28,.,TRBJ1-1
TGCGCCAGCAGCCAAACTGACTCTGGGGCCAACGTCCTGACTTTC,CASSQTDSGANVLTF,.,TRBV5-1,.,TRBJ2-6